A single sample gave rise to the 17 T cell receptor beta chains below, sequenced in a study of shared clonotypes between healthy human individuals. CD8 cells regarded as naive lacked CD45RO, were positively chosen for CCR7, and omitted terminally differentiated effector memory CD45RA+ cells. TCRdb's copy holds only in-frame clones and misses some; the assay was immunoSEQ multiplex PCR. The sample holds more than 2 million clones, 93% seen once. Sequencing input: naive CD8+ T cells from PBMCs. All receptors come from a man younger than 35 in good health. Some clones in this sample may be carry-over from other donors' samples.

The rearrangement uses TRBV10-2 and TRBJ2-1; 7 nucleotides line up with TRBD2. Germline lookup yields CDR1 WSHSY and CDR2 SAAADI. This CDR3 is built from 13 residues. Trimming removed 7 bases from V and 7 bases from J; junction bases left unmatched: 7. In DNA, the CDR3 is TGCGCCAGCAAGGCGGGAGTGGGGAATGAGCAGTTCTTC. Residues: CASKAGVGNEQFF.

The V gene is TRBV9, the J gene TRBJ2-1; 10 positions agree with TRBD2. CDR3 length: 16 amino acids. V was clipped by 3 bases and J by 4 bases; unmatched bases: 7. CDR1 SGDLS and CDR2 YYNGEE come from the germline V gene. CDR3 sequence reads: CASSASGLAAYNEQFF. The CDR3 bases are TGTGCCAGCAGCGCCTCAGGACTAGCGGCATACAATGAGCAGTTCTTC.

J is TRBJ2-7 and V is TRBV30, with D uncertain. V shed 1 base and J shed 2 bases, with 12 bases lying between them. Germline V gives CDR1 GTSNPN, CDR2 SVGIG (reference sequence). CDR3 length: 14 amino acids. The CDR3 region has the DNA TGTGCCTGGAGTGCGGTTCCCATAGCCTACGAGCAGTACTTC. Translated: CAWSAVPIAYEQYF.

V usage is TRBV28 and J usage is TRBJ2-1; 7 bases match TRBD2. The CDR3 runs 15 residues. Germline-derived CDR1 and CDR2 are MDHEN and SYDVKM. V lost 3 bases to trimming and J lost 2 bases; unmatched junction nucleotides: 4. The CDR3 nucleotides are TGTGCCAGCAGTTTTACTAGCGCGGCCTACAATGAGCAGTTCTTC. This encodes CASSFTSAAYNEQFF.

CDR3 bases: TGTGCCAGCAGCCAGACTAGCAACACCTTTAATGAGCAGTTCTTC. This codes for CASSQTSNTFNEQFF. This sequence joins TRBV7-9 and TRBJ2-1, with 7 bases lining up with TRBD2. Germline values: CDR1 SEHNR, CDR2 FQNEAQ (reference sequence). The V segment lost 5 bases and the J segment 7 bases; nucleotides outside the gene matches: 11. This CDR3 region has 15 residues.

This sequence joins TRBV5-5 and TRBJ2-1; 8 bases map to TRBD1. CDR3 size: 15 residues. Germline-derived CDR1 and CDR2 are SGHKS and YYEKEE (reference sequence). V shed 5 bases, J shed 0 bases, and the junction held 4 bases outside the gene matches. The CDR3 region is CASRTDRGSYNEQFF. For the CDR3, the DNA is TGTGCCAGCAGGACTGACAGGGGCTCCTACAATGAGCAGTTCTTC.

The chain carries TRBV11-2 and TRBJ1-1; TRBD1 aligns across 9 bases. The CDR3 spans 14 residues. Germline V lookup: CDR1 SGHAT, CDR2 FQNNGV. V was pared by 5 bases and J by 4 bases, with 5 bases of the junction left unmatched. The CDR3 DNA reads as TGTGCCAGCAGCCCCGGGACAGGGATCACTGAAGCTTTCTTT. Translating gives CASSPGTGITEAFF.

V is TRBV19 and J is TRBJ2-1; D is unclear. Germline CDR1 reads LNHDA; CDR2 reads SQIVND (reference sequence). The CDR3 extends over 13 amino acids. Trimming removed 3 bases at V and 6 bases at J, with 9 bases between. DNA for the CDR3: TGTGCCAGTAGTATTTGGGCTCTCAATGAGCAGTTCTTC. Its translation is CASSIWALNEQFF.

V usage is TRBV9 and J usage is TRBJ1-1; perhaps TRBD1 as D (5 bases). This CDR3 is built from 18 residues. Germline V gives CDR1 SGDLS, CDR2 YYNGEE. V shed 0 bases and J shed 5 bases, with 23 bases lying between them. The CDR3 sequence is CASSVGRKTGPRGTEAFF. CDR3 sequence (DNA): TGTGCCAGCAGCGTAGGGAGGAAAACAGGACCCCGAGGGACTGAAGCTTTCTTT.

In DNA, the CDR3 is TGTGCCAGTTCTGTGAGGGCCCATTACACTGAAGCTTTCTTT. Translating it yields CASSVRAHYTEAFF. The chain has TRBV2 and TRBJ1-1; D ambiguous. Germline CDR1 and CDR2: SNHLY and FYNNEI. The V and J ends lost 9 bases and 3 bases respectively, with 17 bases between them. CDR3 length: 14 residues.

This rearrangement joins TRBV4-2 to TRBJ2-3, with 7 bases that match TRBD2. CDR1 and CDR2 from the germline V gene are LGHNA and YNFKEQ. The CDR3 covers 17 residues. V lost 0 bases, J lost 1 base, and 7 bases stayed unmatched. The CDR3, as DNA: TGTGCCAGCAGCCAAGATAAGGCTAGCGGTCGCACAGATACGCAGTATTTT. Amino acids: CASSQDKASGRTDTQYF.

The chain carries TRBV27 and TRBJ2-5; D could derive from TRBD1 or TRBD2 (6 bases each). Trimming stripped 0 bases from V and 6 bases from J, with 17 bases between. Looked up from germline, CDR1 is MNHEY and CDR2 is SMNVEV (reference sequence). This CDR3 comprises 16 residues. The CDR3 region is CASSLSAGGGRKTQYF. The CDR3, as DNA: TGTGCCAGCAGTTTATCGGCCGGGGGCGGACGAAAGACCCAGTACTTC.

The chain couples TRBV5-1 to TRBJ2-4; D unclear. The V and J ends lost 2 bases and 0 bases respectively, with 9 bases between them. The CDR3 is made up of 15 amino acids. Germline assignment: CDR1 SGHRS and CDR2 YFSETQ. CDR3 sequence reads: CASSFGVGAKNIQYF. CDR3 DNA: TGCGCCAGCAGCTTTGGGGTGGGAGCCAAAAACATTCAGTACTTC.

V is TRBV4-2 and J is TRBJ1-1; D unclear. The germline CDR1 and CDR2 sequences are LGHNA and YNFKEQ. V was pared by 0 bases and J by 9 bases, with 26 bases between. The CDR3 spans 18 residues. CDR3 coding DNA: TGTGCCAGCAGCCAAGATCCCCCCCAGACATTTTCGGACCTAAAAGCTTTCTTT. This sequence encodes CASSQDPPQTFSDLKAFF.

A word on this clone: Additional DNA sequences in this sample encode the identical CDR3. J is TRBJ2-7 and V is TRBV27; D remains ambiguous. Germline assignment: CDR1 MNHEY and CDR2 SMNVEV (reference sequence). The V gene lost 3 bases and the J gene lost 2 bases, with 8 bases spanning the gap. CDR3 length equals 13 residues. The CDR3 DNA follows: TGTGCCAGCAGTTTTCGCGGAGCCTACGAGCAGTACTTC. Translated: CASSFRGAYEQYF.

This chain links TRBV6-5 with TRBJ2-3; 8 bases map to TRBD2. The length of the CDR3 is 15 residues. The V segment lost 6 bases and the J segment 1 base; nucleotides outside the gene matches: 6. CDR1 is MNHEY, CDR2 SVGAGI, per germline. CDR3 in DNA: TGTGCCAGCAGCCTCGTAGCGGGGCGCACAGATACGCAGTATTTT. Translating it yields CASSLVAGRTDTQYF.

The chain carries TRBV27 and TRBJ2-1; D uncertain. V lost 0 bases and J lost 4, with 13 bases in between. The CDR3 loop spans 16 amino acids. The germline CDR1 and CDR2 sequences are MNHEY and SMNVEV (reference sequence). The DNA of the CDR3 is TGTGCCAGCAGTTTATCGAAGCAACCTGTTTACAATGAGCAGTTCTTC. It translates to CASSLSKQPVYNEQFF.